One TCR beta chain is described in this entry. Its antigen is unknown. A 5'RACE reaction primed in the constant segment made cDNA libraries of TCR alpha and TCR beta, and these carried sample barcodes and UMIs. TCRdb ran MiXCR on the 5' RACE reads and lists one entry per CDR3 protein. This repertoire shows hundreds of thousands of distinct CDR3 sequences, 24% found once; its top ten account for roughly 8.9%. Trimming removed 1 base from V and 1 base from J; junction bases left unmatched: 9. CDR1 is SEHNR, CDR2 FQNEAQ, per germline (reference sequence). This CDR3 contains 17 residues. The data were obtained in a study of T-cell memory formation after mild COVID-19. Study outcomes and limitations: Clones from the second wave (peaking day 37) had unconfirmed SARS-CoV-2 specificity.

Sequenced: PBMCs or a T cell subset sorted from them (not recorded which). The rearrangement links TRBV7-9 to TRBJ2-7; 8 nucleotides align to TRBD2. The receptor was derived from an adult woman who had mild COVID-19 (a few samples of this study predate the infection). Cell type and time point are not known. CDR3 loop: CASSLDLAGLGSYEQYF. The DNA of the CDR3 is TGTGCCAGCAGCTTAGACCTAGCGGGCCTTGGGTCCTACGAGCAGTACTTC.